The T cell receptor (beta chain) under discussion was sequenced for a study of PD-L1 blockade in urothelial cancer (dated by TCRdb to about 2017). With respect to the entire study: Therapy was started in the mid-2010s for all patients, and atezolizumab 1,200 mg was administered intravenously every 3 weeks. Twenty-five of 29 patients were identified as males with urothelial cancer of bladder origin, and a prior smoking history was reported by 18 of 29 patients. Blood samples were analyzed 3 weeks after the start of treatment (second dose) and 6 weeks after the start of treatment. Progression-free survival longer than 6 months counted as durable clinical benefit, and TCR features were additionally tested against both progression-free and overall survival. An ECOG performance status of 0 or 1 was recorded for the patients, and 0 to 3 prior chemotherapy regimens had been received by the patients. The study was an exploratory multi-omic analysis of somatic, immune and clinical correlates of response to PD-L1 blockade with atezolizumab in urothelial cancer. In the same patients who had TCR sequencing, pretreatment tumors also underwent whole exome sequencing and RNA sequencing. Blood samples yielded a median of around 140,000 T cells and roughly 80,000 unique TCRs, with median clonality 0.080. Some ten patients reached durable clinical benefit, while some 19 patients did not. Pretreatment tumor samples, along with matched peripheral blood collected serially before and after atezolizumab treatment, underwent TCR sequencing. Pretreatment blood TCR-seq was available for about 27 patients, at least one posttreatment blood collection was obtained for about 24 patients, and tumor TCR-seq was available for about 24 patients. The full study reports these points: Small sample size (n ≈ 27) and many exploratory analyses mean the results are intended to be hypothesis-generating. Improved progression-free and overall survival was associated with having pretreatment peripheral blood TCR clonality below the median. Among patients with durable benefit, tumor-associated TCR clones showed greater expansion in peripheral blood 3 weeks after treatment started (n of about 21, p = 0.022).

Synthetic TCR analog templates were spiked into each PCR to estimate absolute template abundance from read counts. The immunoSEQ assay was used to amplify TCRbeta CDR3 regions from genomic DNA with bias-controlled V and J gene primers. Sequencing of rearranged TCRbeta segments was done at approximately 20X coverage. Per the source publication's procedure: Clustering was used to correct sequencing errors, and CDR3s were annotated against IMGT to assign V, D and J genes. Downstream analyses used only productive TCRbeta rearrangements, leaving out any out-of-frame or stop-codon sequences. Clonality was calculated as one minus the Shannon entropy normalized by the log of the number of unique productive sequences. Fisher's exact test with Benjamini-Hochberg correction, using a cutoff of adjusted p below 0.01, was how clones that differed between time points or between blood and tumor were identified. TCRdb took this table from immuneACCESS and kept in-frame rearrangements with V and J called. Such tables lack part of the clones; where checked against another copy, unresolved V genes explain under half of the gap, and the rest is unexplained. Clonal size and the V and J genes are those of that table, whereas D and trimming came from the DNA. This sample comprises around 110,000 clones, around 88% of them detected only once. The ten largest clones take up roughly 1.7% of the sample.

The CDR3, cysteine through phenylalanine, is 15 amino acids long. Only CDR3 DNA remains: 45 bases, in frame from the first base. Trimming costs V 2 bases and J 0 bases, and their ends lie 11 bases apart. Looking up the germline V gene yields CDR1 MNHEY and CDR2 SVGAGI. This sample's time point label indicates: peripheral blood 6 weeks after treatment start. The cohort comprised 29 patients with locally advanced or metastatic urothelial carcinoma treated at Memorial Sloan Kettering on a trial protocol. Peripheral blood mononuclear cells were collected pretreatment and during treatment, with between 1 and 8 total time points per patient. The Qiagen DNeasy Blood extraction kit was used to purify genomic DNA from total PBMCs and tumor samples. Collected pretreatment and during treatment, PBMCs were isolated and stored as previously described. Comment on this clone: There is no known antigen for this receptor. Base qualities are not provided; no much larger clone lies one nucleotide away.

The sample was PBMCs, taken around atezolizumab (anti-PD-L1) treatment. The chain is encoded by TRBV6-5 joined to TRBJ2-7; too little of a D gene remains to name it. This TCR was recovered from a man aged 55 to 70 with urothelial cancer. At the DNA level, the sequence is TGTGCCAGCAGTTACCACAGTGAACTCTCCTACGAGCAGTACTTC. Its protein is CASSYHSELSYEQYF.